This entry lists 24 T cell receptor beta chains sequenced from one sample in a study of T cells in Graves' hyperthyroidism and ophthalmopathy. RNA transcripts were the template for amplifying TCR beta CDR3 regions. The HTBI primer set drove a first-round RT-PCR of the TCR CDR3. TCRdb called the multiplex PCR reads again in MiXCR, with one record for every CDR3 protein. Of roughly 290,000 distinct CDR3 sequences in the sample, about 14% were seen once. Sequencing used blood. These receptor sequences come from a woman in her twenties or thirties with Graves' hyperthyroidism that later progressed to Graves' ophthalmopathy.

This clonotype was observed at least ten times. This chain connects TRBV15 to TRBJ2-3, with 9 nucleotides matching TRBD2. Germline trimming cut 4 bases from V and 6 bases from J; bases unmatched to any gene: 8. CDR3 length: 15 residues. In germline, CDR1 is LNHNV, CDR2 YYDKDF (reference sequence). CDR3 in amino acids: CATSKTSGALDTQYF. As DNA, the CDR3 is TGTGCCACCAGCAAGACTAGCGGAGCTCTGGATACGCAGTATTTT.

The gene calls are TRBV13 and TRBJ2-1, with TRBD2 matching 10 bases. CDR3 length: 15 amino acids. CDR1 and CDR2 from the germline V gene are PRHDT and FYEKMQ (reference sequence). Trimming removed 4 bases from V and 5 bases from J; junction bases left unmatched: 5. The CDR3 spells CASSSRLAGNNEQFF. For the CDR3, the DNA is TGTGCCAGCAGCTCACGACTAGCGGGCAACAATGAGCAGTTCTTC.

This chain joins TRBV14 and TRBJ2-4, with D possibly TRBD1 on 6 matching bases. This CDR3 spans 15 amino acids. The germline CDR1 and CDR2 sequences are SGHDN and FVKESK. The V gene lost 4 bases and the J gene lost 0 bases, with 10 bases spanning the gap. As DNA, the CDR3 is TGTGCCAGCAGCCCCGGACAGATAGCCAAAAACATTCAGTACTTC. As protein: CASSPGQIAKNIQYF.

This clonotype showed up just a few times. The chain combines TRBV20-1 with TRBJ2-7; 7 nucleotides align to TRBD2. The V gene's germline CDR1 is DFQATT and CDR2 SNEGSKA (reference sequence). Trimming at V came to 5 bases and at J to 0 bases, leaving 10 bases not matched to a gene. The CDR3 totals 15 residues. The CDR3 sequence is CSAWALADPSYEQYF. CDR3 nucleotide sequence: TGCAGTGCTTGGGCTCTAGCGGACCCCTCCTACGAGCAGTACTTC.

The rearrangement links TRBV27 to TRBJ2-7; no firm D call. The CDR3 extends over 15 amino acids. V was clipped by 8 bases and J by 5 bases, with 22 bases between them. Looked up from germline, CDR1 is MNHEY and CDR2 is SMNVEV (reference sequence). CDR3 sequence: CASGLLPGPLDEQYF. The CDR3 DNA follows: TGTGCCAGCGGCCTACTCCCGGGCCCTTTGGACGAGCAGTACTTC.

Many counts were recorded for this clonotype. V is TRBV7-9 and J is TRBJ1-1, with 7 bases identical to TRBD1. Trimming cost V 1 base and J 4 bases; bases outside gene matches: 0. CDR1 and CDR2 from the germline V gene are SEHNR and FQNEAQ (reference sequence). The CDR3 spans 13 residues. The CDR3 sequence: CASSLGQGTEAFF. The CDR3 coding sequence is TGTGCCAGCAGCTTAGGACAGGGCACTGAAGCTTTCTTT. Complete variable domain (other parts from reference TRBV7-9 and TRBJ1-1): DTGVSQNPRHKITKRGQNVTFRCDPISEHNRLYWYRQTLGQGPEFLTYFQNEAQLEKSRLLSDRFSAERPKGSFSTLEIQRTEQGDSAMYLCASSLGQGTEAFFGQGTRLTVV.

The gene calls are TRBV6-1 and TRBJ1-4, with TRBD1 as a possible D gene (5 bases). The CDR3 is 14 residues long. V lost 6 bases and J lost 3, with 11 bases in between. CDR1 and CDR2 (germline): MNHNS, SASEGT. CDR3 bases: TGTGCCAGCAGGCGAGGGGCCCCTAATGAAAAACTGTTTTTT. This codes for CASRRGAPNEKLFF.

This clonotype showed up many times. V is TRBV27 and J is TRBJ2-1; D remains unclear. V was trimmed by 11 bases and J by 1 base, leaving 3 bases between them. Germline V lookup: CDR1 MNHEY, CDR2 SMNVEV (reference sequence). The CDR3 totals 10 residues. The CDR3 region has the DNA TGTGCCCGGTCCTACAATGAGCAGTTCTTC. Its protein product is CARSYNEQFF.

The J gene is TRBJ2-1, the V gene TRBV7-9, with D perhaps TRBD1 (6 bases). The CDR3 loop spans 13 amino acids. Trimming stripped 2 bases from V and 10 bases from J, with 12 bases between. Germline CDR1 SEHNR, CDR2 FQNEAQ (reference sequence). In DNA form, the CDR3 reads TGTGCCAGCAGCTTAACAGGGTTTGGGGAGCAGTTCTTC. Translation: CASSLTGFGEQFF. Drawing the rest from reference TRBV7-9 and TRBJ2-1, the complete variable domain is DTGVSQNPRHKITKRGQNVTFRCDPISEHNRLYWYRQTLGQGPEFLTYFQNEAQLEKSRLLSDRFSAERPKGSFSTLEIQRTEQGDSAMYLCASSLTGFGEQFFGPGTRLTVL.

A remark on this clonotype: This likely comes from a read error, as the CDR3 has no conserved phenylalanine or tryptophan at its end. The J gene is TRBJ2-1, the V gene TRBV6-1; no clear D. V was cut by 8 bases and J by 7 bases, with 15 bases left in between. The CDR3 is made up of 13 amino acids. Germline V CDR1 and CDR2: MNHNS, SASEGT. The CDR3 protein is CASFLSERNEQFV. The DNA of the CDR3 is TGTGCCAGCTTCCTCTCAGAGAGGAATGAGCAGTTCGTC.

The rearrangement uses TRBV27 and TRBJ1-1; no firm D call. The V end lost 1 base, the J end lost 7 bases, and 10 bases lay between the germline ends. The CDR3 extends over 13 amino acids. Germline assignment: CDR1 MNHEY and CDR2 SMNVEV (reference sequence). Written as DNA, the CDR3 is TGTGCCAGCAGTTTATTCTTAGGAGGTGAAGCTTTCTTT. It specifies CASSLFLGGEAFF.

This clonotype has just a few counts. The V gene is TRBV28, the J gene TRBJ2-3, with 9 nucleotides matching TRBD1. The junction had 3 bases not matched to a gene; V was cut back by 4 bases and J by 1 base. Germline CDR1 reads MDHEN; CDR2 reads SYDVKM. CDR3 length: 15 residues. The CDR3 protein is CASSSDRGGTDTQYF. For the CDR3, the DNA is TGTGCCAGCAGTTCAGACAGGGGGGGCACAGATACGCAGTATTTT.

The genes are TRBV6-1 and TRBJ2-3; the match to TRBD2 covers 11 bases. CDR1 is MNHNS, CDR2 SASEGT, per germline. CDR3 length: 16 amino acids. J was trimmed by 5 bases and V by 6 bases; bases with no gene match: 10. This CDR3 reads CASSSRVGTSGDTQYF. CDR3 nucleotides: TGTGCCAGCAGCTCTCGTGTCGGGACTAGCGGAGATACGCAGTATTTT.

This clonotype was seen ten or more times. The chain combines TRBV24-1 with TRBJ2-1; D is unresolved. Germline V gene lookup returns CDR1 KGHDR and CDR2 SFDVKD. V lost 7 bases and J lost 3, with 3 bases in between. The CDR3 contains 11 residues. The CDR3 DNA reads TGTGCCACCAGGTTCTACAATGAGCAGTTCTTC. It yields the protein CATRFYNEQFF.

This clonotype was counted many times. The chain carries TRBV6-1 and TRBJ2-3; no definite D call. CDR1 and CDR2 (germline): MNHNS, SASEGT. This CDR3 contains 12 residues. The CDR3: CAVRGSTDTQYF. The CDR3 nucleotides read TGTGCTGTCCGCGGTAGCACAGATACGCAGTATTTT.

This clonotype was counted many times. CDR3 amino acids: CASSLTRLGEQFF. The CDR3 DNA reads TGTGCCAGCAGCTTAACACGCTTGGGTGAGCAGTTCTTC. The V call is TRBV7-3, the J call TRBJ2-1, with no clear D. CDR3 length: 13 amino acids. Germline lookup yields CDR1 SGHTA and CDR2 FQGTGA. Trimming pared 0 bases from V and 9 bases from J, leaving 9 bases between.

This chain links TRBV30 with TRBJ2-6, with D hard to call. The CDR3 extends over 12 amino acids. The germline CDR1 and CDR2 sequences are GTSNPN and SVGIG (reference sequence). Trimming shortened V by 5 bases and J by 2 bases, and 4 bases separated the two germline ends. CDR3 region: CAWGPGANVLTF. The CDR3 DNA follows: TGTGCCTGGGGACCTGGGGCCAACGTCCTGACTTTC.

This clonotype was seen at least ten times. CDR3 coding DNA: TGTGCCAGCACAGACCTTAGCAATCAGCCCCAGCATTTT. Translating gives CASTDLSNQPQHF. The rearrangement joins TRBV2 to TRBJ1-5, with D unclear. The germline V gene has CDR1 SNHLY and CDR2 FYNNEI. V lost 7 bases and J lost 0, with 7 bases in between. This CDR3 is built from 13 residues.

In its sample, this clonotype was seen many times. The V call is TRBV3-1, the J call TRBJ2-5; D is ambiguous. The ends were cut back, 4 bases at V and 4 bases at J, with 7 bases in the middle. CDR3 length: 12 residues. In germline, CDR1 is LGHDT, CDR2 YNNKEL (reference sequence). The CDR3 loop is CASSRVIETQYF. CDR3 coding DNA: TGTGCCAGCAGCCGCGTAATAGAGACCCAGTACTTC.

This clonotype has a count of ten or more. CDR3 sequence: CASSFQGDGYTF. Here the CDR3 DNA reads TGCGCCAGCAGCTTCCAGGGGGATGGCTACACCTTC. This sequence joins TRBV5-1 and TRBJ1-2, with 7 positions matching TRBD1. V gave up 2 bases and J gave up 6 bases; unmatched junction bases: 1. Germline lookup yields CDR1 SGHRS and CDR2 YFSETQ. CDR3 length equals 12 residues.

The V and J genes are TRBV20-1 and TRBJ2-5; TRBD2 aligns across 7 bases. The CDR3 runs to 17 residues. V shed 1 base and J 3 bases; nucleotides not matched to a gene: 14. Looked up from germline, CDR1 is DFQATT and CDR2 is SNEGSKA (reference sequence). The CDR3 reads CSARGGGIGIPKETQYF. The DNA of the CDR3 is TGCAGTGCTAGAGGGGGGGGGATTGGGATCCCGAAAGAGACCCAGTACTTC.

This clonotype was seen many times. The chain's CDR3 is CASSRGGGGAGGEQFF. CDR3 coding DNA: TGTGCCAGCAGCCGGGGAGGGGGCGGGGCCGGTGGGGAGCAGTTCTTC. The chain combines TRBV7-2 with TRBJ2-1, with D perhaps given as TRBD1 or TRBD2 (7 bases each). V was pared by 5 bases and J by 10 bases, with 24 bases between. CDR3 length equals 16 residues. Germline values: CDR1 SGHTA, CDR2 FQGNSA.

This clonotype showed up many times. V and J are TRBV6-2 or TRBV6-3 and TRBJ2-1; a possible D gene is TRBD2 (6 bases). This CDR3 has 14 residues. With 5 bases removed from V and 7 bases from J, the gap between germline ends came to 15 bases. Germline lookup yields CDR1 MNHEY and CDR2 SVGEGT. CDR3 loop: CASSRSGEGNEQFF. The CDR3 DNA is TGTGCCAGCAGTAGGTCGGGAGAAGGAAATGAGCAGTTCTTC.

The chain's CDR3 is CASSQLAGDYNEQFF. CDR3 sequence (DNA): TGCGCCAGCAGCCAACTAGCGGGAGACTACAATGAGCAGTTCTTC. This sequence joins TRBV4-3 and TRBJ2-1; 10 nucleotides agree with TRBD2. The CDR3 totals 15 residues. With 2 bases clipped from V and 3 bases from J, the junction kept 1 base outside the gene matches. Germline V gene sequence: CDR1 LGHNA, CDR2 YSLEER.